The entry that follows covers one T cell receptor beta chain sequence. Other DNA sequences in the same sample also yield this CDR3. The data belong to a study of blood T cell repertoires in COVID-19. Study-level background: In each case, the material was cDNA or gDNA derived from T cells, B-cell-depleted T cells, or PBMCs.

V was clipped by 0 bases and J by 1 base, with 7 bases between them. The CDR3 has 15 residues. Germline V lookup: CDR1 SGHDT, CDR2 YYEEEE. Data came from immunoSEQ multiplex PCR; TCRdb stores just in-frame clones and leaves some out. The data show about 400,000 clones, more than 75% seen once. Study members were between roughly 18 and 89 years old and lived in 20 to 25 US regions. Participants' own reports of clinical history determined their cohort assignment. Symptom resolution, clearance, or two negative PCRs marked donors in Cohort 3 as recovered. Sequencing used PBMCs or T cells enriched from blood (not recorded which). The rearrangement links TRBV5-6 to TRBJ1-4; D is unclear. The TCR was taken from a woman in her twenties or thirties who had recovered from COVID-19. As DNA, the CDR3 is TGTGCCAGCAGCTTGGGGCGGGGAACTAATGAAAAACTGTTTTTT. Protein: CASSLGRGTNEKLFF.